Each of the 3 T cell receptor beta chains below was sequenced from the same sample in a study of T cell repertoires in cytomegalovirus infection. TCRdb re-called the reads through MiXCR, storing one row per CDR3 protein. The top ten hold roughly 8.7% of the sample, which has about 400,000 distinct CDR3 sequences, 15% to 20% seen once. Sequences were obtained from PBMCs. The receptors derive from a human donor in good health (CMV status not recorded). Some clones in this sample may be carry-over from other donors' samples.

This clonotype was detected many times. The chain uses TRBV12-3 or TRBV12-4 and TRBJ1-2, with D possibly TRBD1 on 5 matching bases. The CDR3 sequence is 13 residues long. Deletions cut 4 bases from V and 8 bases from J, with 14 bases between. CDR3 sequence (DNA): TGTGCCAGCAGTTGGGCCGGGGCTATCGGCTACACCTTC. As protein: CASSWAGAIGYTF.

This clonotype has ten or more counts. The rearrangement uses TRBV19 and TRBJ2-5; TRBD2 matches 16 bases. V trimming: 8 bases; J trimming: 3 bases; junction bases outside the gene matches: 12. Germline values: CDR1 LNHDA, CDR2 SQIVND (reference sequence). The CDR3 runs to 18 residues. The CDR3 protein is CASEGTSGRAGFEETQYF. The CDR3 region has the DNA TGTGCCAGTGAGGGGACTAGCGGGAGGGCCGGTTTCGAAGAGACCCAGTACTTC.

The rearrangement uses TRBV27 and TRBJ1-6; no reliable D call. The CDR3 loop spans 15 amino acids. Trimming cost V 4 bases and J 0 bases, with 7 bases left between them. Germline V gene data show CDR1 as MNHEY and CDR2 as SMNVEV (reference sequence). The CDR3 loop reads CASSWRSSYNSPLHF. CDR3 nucleotides: TGTGCCAGCAGTTGGAGAAGCTCCTATAATTCACCCCTCCACTTT.